The T cell receptor beta chain described here comes from a study of pediatric ulcerative colitis. Sequencing depth was up to 500,000 reads per sample. The method was immunoSEQ multiplex PCR; TCRdb's version includes in-frame clones alone and lacks a portion of them. The table records 50,000 to 65,000 clones, about 86% of them present only once. This clone was seen a few times. Its antigen is undetermined. V was cut by 7 bases and J by 5 bases, with 18 bases left in between. This CDR3 region has 15 residues. CDR1 MNHNS and CDR2 SASEGT come from the germline V gene. General observations from the study: Compared with controls, ulcerative colitis showed greater blood-rectum clone sharing. A couple of rectal CDR3 clonotypes occurred in all ulcerative colitis patients.

The blood sample was taken during the colonoscopy visit. The sequencing input was blood. The source of this sequence is a boy aged 5 to 17 with severe ulcerative colitis. The chain recombines TRBV6-1 with TRBJ1-5, with a possible D match to TRBD1 (5 bases). The CDR3 coding sequence is TGTGCCAGCAAATTCCTCCGGCAGGGCTATCAGCCCCAGCATTTT. Its protein is CASKFLRQGYQPQHF.